The rows below give T cell receptor beta chains drawn from one sample of a study of cytomegalovirus exposure and HLA in healthy donors. Profiled with immunoSEQ multiplex PCR; TCRdb holds only in-frame clones, not every one. The top ten clones hold over 0.65% of a sample with roughly 180,000 clones, roughly 80% of them seen once. The sample taken for sequencing was PBMCs. All receptors come from a woman aged 18-30 years in good health and CMV-seronegative. Both conserved end residues are part of each CDR3. Each record gives: D gene, J gene, V gene, clone size, CDR3 protein, CDR3 DNA. D genes are given only for firm matches. The size of a clone is reported for some rows only, either as once, few or many, or as a class for expanded clones.

D: NA
J: TRBJ2-1
V: TRBV11-1
size: NA
CDR3: CASSLSNEQFF
DNA: TGTGCCAGCAGCTTGTCTAATGAGCAGTTCTTC

D: TRBD2
J: TRBJ2-1
V: TRBV19
size: NA
CDR3: CASRETSGKWVRQFF
DNA: TGTGCCAGTAGGGAGACTAGCGGGAAATGGGTAAGGCAGTTCTTC

D: TRBD1
J: TRBJ2-3
V: TRBV28
size: NA
CDR3: CASTSDRVSTDTQYF
DNA: TGTGCCAGCACATCGGACAGGGTTAGCACAGATACGCAGTATTTT

D: NA
J: TRBJ2-1
V: TRBV18
size: NA
CDR3: CASSSRSWSYNEQFF
DNA: TGTGCCAGCTCATCAAGAAGTTGGAGTTACAATGAGCAGTTCTTC

D: TRBD1
J: TRBJ1-6
V: TRBV5-1
size: NA
CDR3: CASSFIQGADRSPLHF
DNA: TGCGCCAGCAGCTTTATACAGGGGGCGGATCGATCACCCCTCCACTTT

D: NA
J: TRBJ2-7
V: TRBV11-1
size: once
CDR3: CASSPRGPYEQYF
DNA: TGTGCCAGCAGCCCCCGCGGGCCCTACGAGCAGTACTTC

D: TRBD1
J: TRBJ1-2
V: TRBV7-2
size: NA
CDR3: CASSLRQGTNYGYTF
DNA: TGTGCCAGCAGCTTAAGACAGGGGACAAACTATGGCTACACCTTC

D: TRBD2
J: TRBJ2-3
V: TRBV19
size: NA
CDR3: CASRLAGSTDTQYF
DNA: TGTGCCAGTAGATTAGCGGGTAGCACAGATACGCAGTATTTT

D: NA
J: TRBJ2-1
V: TRBV7-9
size: few
CDR3: CASTKLGGRSNEQFF
DNA: TGTGCCAGCACCAAACTAGGGGGACGAAGCAATGAGCAGTTCTTC

D: NA
J: TRBJ2-7
V: TRBV6-1
size: NA
CDR3: CASSGRSRSSYEQYF
DNA: TGTGCCAGCAGTGGCCGTAGCCGGAGCTCCTACGAGCAGTACTTC

D: NA
J: TRBJ2-3
V: TRBV30
size: NA
CDR3: CAGQLGGSTDTQYF
DNA: TGTGCCGGTCAGCTTGGCGGGAGCACAGATACGCAGTATTTT

D: TRBD2
J: TRBJ2-1
V: TRBV4-3
size: NA
CDR3: CASSLFSGRANEQFF
DNA: TGCGCCAGCAGCCTGTTTAGCGGGAGGGCTAATGAGCAGTTCTTC

D: TRBD1
J: TRBJ1-4
V: TRBV6-6
size: NA
CDR3: CASSYLGQGNEKLFF
DNA: TGTGCCAGCAGTTACCTGGGACAGGGGAATGAAAAACTGTTTTTT

D: NA
J: TRBJ2-1
V: TRBV30
size: many
CDR3: CAWSVAEPSYNEQFF
DNA: TGTGCCTGGAGTGTGGCGGAGCCCTCCTACAATGAGCAGTTCTTC

D: TRBD2
J: TRBJ2-7
V: TRBV6-6
size: NA
CDR3: CATSRGVSYEQYF
DNA: TGTGCCACCTCGCGGGGGGTCTCCTACGAGCAGTACTTC